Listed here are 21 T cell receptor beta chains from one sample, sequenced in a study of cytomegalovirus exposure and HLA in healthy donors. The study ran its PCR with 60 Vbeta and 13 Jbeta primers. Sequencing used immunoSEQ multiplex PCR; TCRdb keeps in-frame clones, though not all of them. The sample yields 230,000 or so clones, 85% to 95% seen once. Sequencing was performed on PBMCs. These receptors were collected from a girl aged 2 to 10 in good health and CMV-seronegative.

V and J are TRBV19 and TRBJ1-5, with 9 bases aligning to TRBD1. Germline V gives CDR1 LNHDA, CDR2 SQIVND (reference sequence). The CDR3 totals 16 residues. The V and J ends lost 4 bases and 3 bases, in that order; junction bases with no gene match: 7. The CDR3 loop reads CASSRGQGGHNQPQHF. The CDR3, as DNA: TGTGCCAGTAGTAGGGGACAGGGTGGACACAATCAGCCCCAGCATTTT.

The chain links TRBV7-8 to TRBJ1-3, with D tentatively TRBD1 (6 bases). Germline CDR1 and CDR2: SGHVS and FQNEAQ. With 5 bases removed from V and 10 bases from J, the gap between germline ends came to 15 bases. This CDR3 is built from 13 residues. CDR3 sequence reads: CASSGEGGMTIYF. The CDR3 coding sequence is TGTGCCAGCAGCGGGGAAGGGGGTATGACCATATATTTT.

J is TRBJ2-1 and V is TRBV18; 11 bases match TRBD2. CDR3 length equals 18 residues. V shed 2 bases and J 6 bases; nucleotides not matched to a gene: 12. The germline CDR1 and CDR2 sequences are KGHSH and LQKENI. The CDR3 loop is CASSPNAVLAGELNEQFF. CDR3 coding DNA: TGTGCCAGCTCACCAAATGCCGTACTAGCGGGAGAGCTCAATGAGCAGTTCTTC.

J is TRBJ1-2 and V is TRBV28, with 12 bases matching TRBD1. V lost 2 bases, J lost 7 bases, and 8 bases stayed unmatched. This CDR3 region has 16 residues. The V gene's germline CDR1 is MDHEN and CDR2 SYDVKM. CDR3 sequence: CASSLTLGTGGFGYTF. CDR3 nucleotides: TGTGCCAGCAGTTTAACCCTCGGGACAGGGGGCTTTGGCTACACCTTC.

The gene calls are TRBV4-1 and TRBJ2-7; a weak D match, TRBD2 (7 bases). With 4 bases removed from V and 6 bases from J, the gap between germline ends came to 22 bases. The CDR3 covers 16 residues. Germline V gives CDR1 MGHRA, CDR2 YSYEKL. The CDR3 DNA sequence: TGCGCCAGCAGCCCACCTTCGGCGGGGGCATTTCTCGAGCAGTACTTC. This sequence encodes CASSPPSAGAFLEQYF.

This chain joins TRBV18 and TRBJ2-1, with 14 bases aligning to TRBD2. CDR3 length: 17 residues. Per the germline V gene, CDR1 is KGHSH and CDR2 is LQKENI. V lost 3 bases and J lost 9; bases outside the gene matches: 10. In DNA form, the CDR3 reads TGTGCCAGCTCACCTAAGACTAGCGGGGGGGCAAATGGTGAGCAGTTCTTC. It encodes CASSPKTSGGANGEQFF. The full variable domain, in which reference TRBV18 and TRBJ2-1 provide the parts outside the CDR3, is NAGVMQNPRHLVRRRGQEARLRCSPMKGHSHVYWYRQLPEEGLKFMVYLQKENIIDESGMPKERFSAEFPKEGPSILRIQQVVRGDSAAYFCASSPKTSGGANGEQFFGPGTRLTVL.

CDR3 bases: TGTGCCATCAGTGAGTTTAGGAGTAGGACAGGGGACTACGAGCAGTACTTC. Protein sequence: CAISEFRSRTGDYEQYF. The V gene is TRBV10-3, the J gene TRBJ2-7; 9 bases align to TRBD1. The germline gives CDR1 ENHRY, CDR2 SYGVKD. The CDR3 covers 17 residues. J lost 3 bases, V lost 1 base, and 10 bases had no gene match.

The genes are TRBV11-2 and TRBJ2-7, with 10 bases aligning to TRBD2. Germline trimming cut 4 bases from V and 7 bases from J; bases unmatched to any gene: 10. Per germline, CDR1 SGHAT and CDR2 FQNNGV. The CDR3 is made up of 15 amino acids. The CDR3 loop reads CASSSGLAHKGEQYF. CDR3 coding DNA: TGTGCCAGCAGCTCGGGACTAGCGCACAAGGGAGAGCAGTACTTC.

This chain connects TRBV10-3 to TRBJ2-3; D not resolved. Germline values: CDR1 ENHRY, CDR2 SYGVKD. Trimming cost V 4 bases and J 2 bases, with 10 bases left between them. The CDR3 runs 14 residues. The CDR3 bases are TGTGCCATCAGTGCCCTCGCGTCCACAGATACGCAGTATTTT. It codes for CAISALASTDTQYF.

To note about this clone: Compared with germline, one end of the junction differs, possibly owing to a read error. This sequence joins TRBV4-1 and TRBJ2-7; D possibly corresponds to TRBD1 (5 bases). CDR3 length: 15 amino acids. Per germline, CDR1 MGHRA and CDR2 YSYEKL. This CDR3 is CASRQGSTASYEQYF. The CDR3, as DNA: TGCGCCAGCAGACAAGGGTCGACAGCCTCCTACGAGCAGTACTTC.

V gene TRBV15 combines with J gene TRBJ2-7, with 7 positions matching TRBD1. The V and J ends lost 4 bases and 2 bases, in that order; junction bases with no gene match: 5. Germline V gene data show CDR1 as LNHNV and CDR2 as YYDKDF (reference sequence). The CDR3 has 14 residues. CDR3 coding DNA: TGTGCCACCAGCACACAGGGGAACACCTACGAGCAGTACTTC. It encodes CATSTQGNTYEQYF. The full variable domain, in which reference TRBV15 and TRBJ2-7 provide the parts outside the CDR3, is DAMVIQNPRYQVTQFGKPVTLSCSQTLNHNVMYWYQQKSSQAPKLLFHYYDKDFNNEADTPDNFQSRRPNTSFCFLDIRSPGLGDTAMYLCATSTQGNTYEQYFGPGTRLTVT.

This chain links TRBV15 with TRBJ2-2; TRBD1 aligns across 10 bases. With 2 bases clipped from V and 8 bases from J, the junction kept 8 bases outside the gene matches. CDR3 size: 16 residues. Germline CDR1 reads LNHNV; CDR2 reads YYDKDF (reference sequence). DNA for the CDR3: TGTGCCACCAGCAGACCCGACAGGGGGCAGGAAGGGGAGCTGTTTTTT. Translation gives CATSRPDRGQEGELFF. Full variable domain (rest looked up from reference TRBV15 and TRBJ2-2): DAMVIQNPRYQVTQFGKPVTLSCSQTLNHNVMYWYQQKSSQAPKLLFHYYDKDFNNEADTPDNFQSRRPNTSFCFLDIRSPGLGDTAMYLCATSRPDRGQEGELFFGEGSRLTVL.

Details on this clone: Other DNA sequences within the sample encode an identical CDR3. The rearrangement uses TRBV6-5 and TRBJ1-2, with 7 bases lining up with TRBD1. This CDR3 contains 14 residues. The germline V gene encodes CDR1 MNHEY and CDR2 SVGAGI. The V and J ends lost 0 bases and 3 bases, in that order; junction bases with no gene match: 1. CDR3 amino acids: CASSYSDRDYGYTF. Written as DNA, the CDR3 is TGTGCCAGCAGTTACTCCGACAGGGACTATGGCTACACCTTC.

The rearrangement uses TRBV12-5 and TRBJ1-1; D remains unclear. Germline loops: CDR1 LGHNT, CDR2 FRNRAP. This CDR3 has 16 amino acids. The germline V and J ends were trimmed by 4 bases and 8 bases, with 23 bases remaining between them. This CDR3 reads CASGSPPSGGDTEAFF. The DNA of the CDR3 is TGTGCTAGTGGTTCGCCCCCAAGTGGCGGGGATACCGAAGCTTTCTTT.

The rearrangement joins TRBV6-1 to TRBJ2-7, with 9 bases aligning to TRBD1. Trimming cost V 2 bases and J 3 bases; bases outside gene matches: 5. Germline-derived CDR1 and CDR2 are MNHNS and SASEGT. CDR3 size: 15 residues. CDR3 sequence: CASSEPGQGNYEQYF. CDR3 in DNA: TGTGCCAGCAGTGAACCAGGACAGGGGAACTACGAGCAGTACTTC.

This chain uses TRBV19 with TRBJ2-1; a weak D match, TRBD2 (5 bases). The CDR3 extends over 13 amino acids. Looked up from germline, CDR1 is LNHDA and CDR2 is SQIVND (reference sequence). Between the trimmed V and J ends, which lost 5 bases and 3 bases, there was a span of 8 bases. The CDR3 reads CASSWAGYNEQFF. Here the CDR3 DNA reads TGTGCCAGTAGTTGGGCGGGCTACAATGAGCAGTTCTTC.

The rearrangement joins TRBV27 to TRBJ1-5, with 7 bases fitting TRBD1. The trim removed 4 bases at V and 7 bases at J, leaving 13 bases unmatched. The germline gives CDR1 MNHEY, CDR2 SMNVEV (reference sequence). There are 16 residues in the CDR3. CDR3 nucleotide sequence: TGTGCCAGCAGTTCCGCCCCCGACAGGGCTCGGCAGCCCCAGCATTTT. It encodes CASSSAPDRARQPQHF.

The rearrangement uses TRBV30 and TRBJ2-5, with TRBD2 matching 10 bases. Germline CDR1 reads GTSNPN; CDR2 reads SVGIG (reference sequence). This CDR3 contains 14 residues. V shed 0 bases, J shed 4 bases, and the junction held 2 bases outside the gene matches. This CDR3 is CAWSVAGGLETQYF. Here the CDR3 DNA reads TGTGCCTGGAGTGTAGCGGGGGGGTTAGAGACCCAGTACTTC. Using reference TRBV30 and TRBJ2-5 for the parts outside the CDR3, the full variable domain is SQTIHQWPATLVQPVGSPLSLECTVEGTSNPNLYWYRQAAGRGLQLLFYSVGIGQISSEVPQNLSASRPQDRQFILSSKKLLLSDSGFYLCAWSVAGGLETQYFGPGTRLLVL.

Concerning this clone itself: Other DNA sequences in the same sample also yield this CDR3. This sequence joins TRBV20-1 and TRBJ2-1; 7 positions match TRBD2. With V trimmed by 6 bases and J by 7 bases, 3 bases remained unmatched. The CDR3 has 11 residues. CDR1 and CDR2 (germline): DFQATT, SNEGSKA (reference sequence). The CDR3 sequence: CSAGRGNEQFF. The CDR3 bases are TGCAGTGCCGGGCGGGGGAATGAGCAGTTCTTC.

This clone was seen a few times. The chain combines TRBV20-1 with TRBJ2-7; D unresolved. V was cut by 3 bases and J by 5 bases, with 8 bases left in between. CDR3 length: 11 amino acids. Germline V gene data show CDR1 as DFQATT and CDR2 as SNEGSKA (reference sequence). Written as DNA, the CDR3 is TGCAGTGCTAGCGCGGATAACGAGCAGTACTTC. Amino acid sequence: CSASADNEQYF.

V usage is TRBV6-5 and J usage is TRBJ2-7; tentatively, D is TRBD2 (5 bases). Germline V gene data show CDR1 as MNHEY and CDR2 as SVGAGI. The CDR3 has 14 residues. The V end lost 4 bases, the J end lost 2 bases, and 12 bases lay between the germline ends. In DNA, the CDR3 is TGTGCCAGCAGTTCCCCAGGCGGGCCCTACGAGCAGTACTTC. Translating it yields CASSSPGGPYEQYF.